Each of the 18 T cell receptor beta chains below was sequenced from the same sample in a study of blood T cell repertoires in COVID-19. Profiling relied on immunoSEQ multiplex PCR, and the TCRdb table lists in-frame clones only, not all of them. Of roughly 250,000 clones listed, over 80% were seen once; the top ten hold over 4.5%. The sequenced sample consisted of peripheral blood. Every receptor here comes from a human donor in a cohort sampled during active COVID-19.

The sample holds one count of this clone. The chain recombines TRBV10-1 with TRBJ2-1, with D maybe TRBD2 (5 bases). Germline V gene lookup returns CDR1 WNHNN and CDR2 SYGVQD (reference sequence). Trimming removed 3 bases at V and 6 bases at J, with 9 bases between. This CDR3 spans 13 amino acids. The CDR3 DNA reads TGCGCCAGCAGTGACGTTAGCGTCAATGAGCAGTTCTTC. Protein product: CASSDVSVNEQFF.

V and J are TRBV11-3 and TRBJ2-5; possibly TRBD1 for D (6 bases). V lost 5 bases, J lost 1 base, and 14 bases lay in between. CDR1 and CDR2 (germline): SGHNT, YENEEA. The CDR3 totals 15 residues. This chain's CDR3 is CASSPGAGGQETQYF. The CDR3, as DNA: TGTGCCAGCAGCCCAGGGGCTGGTGGCCAAGAGACCCAGTACTTC.

The rearrangement links TRBV15 to TRBJ2-7; 9 positions agree with TRBD1. The CDR3 has 13 residues. Looked up from germline, CDR1 is LNHNV and CDR2 is YYDKDF (reference sequence). The trim removed 0 bases at V and 9 bases at J, leaving 3 bases unmatched. CDR3: CATSREQGAMQYF. DNA of the CDR3: TGTGCCACCAGCAGAGAACAGGGGGCTATGCAGTACTTC.

Only a few counts were recorded for this clone. J is TRBJ2-2 and V is TRBV4-1; perhaps TRBD1 as D (6 bases). This CDR3 contains 19 residues. Germline V gene sequence: CDR1 MGHRA, CDR2 YSYEKL. The V gene lost 0 bases and the J gene lost 1 base, with 18 bases spanning the gap. CDR3 DNA sequence: TGCGCCAGCAGCCAAGATCCCCATTCCGGGACACTGAACACCGGGGAGCTGTTTTTT. This translates into CASSQDPHSGTLNTGELFF.

J is TRBJ1-5 and V is TRBV5-1, with 8 bases matching TRBD1. The CDR3 loop spans 14 amino acids. Looked up from germline, CDR1 is SGHRS and CDR2 is YFSETQ. V gave up 5 bases and J gave up 5 bases; unmatched junction bases: 6. CDR3 protein: CASSSGQGYQPQHF. In nucleotides, the CDR3 is TGCGCCAGCAGTTCCGGACAGGGCTATCAGCCCCAGCATTTT.

The chain uses TRBV30 and TRBJ1-1, with D possibly being TRBD1 (5 bases). Germline CDR1 and CDR2: GTSNPN and SVGIG (reference sequence). CDR3 length: 11 residues. Trimming removed 5 bases at V and 8 bases at J, with 12 bases between. DNA for the CDR3: TGTGCCTGGGTAAAGACAGTAGAAGCTTTCTTT. Protein: CAWVKTVEAFF.

J is TRBJ2-7 and V is TRBV29-1; D not certain. Germline values: CDR1 SQVTM, CDR2 ANQGSEA. The CDR3 covers 13 residues. Trimming pared 7 bases from V and 5 bases from J, leaving 18 bases between. The CDR3 region is CSATDFVNDEQYF. CDR3 bases: TGCAGCGCGACTGACTTCGTGAACGACGAGCAGTACTTC.

J is TRBJ2-7 and V is TRBV5-4, with 7 bases lining up with TRBD2. CDR3 length: 15 amino acids. The germline CDR1 and CDR2 sequences are SGHNT and YYREEE (reference sequence). J gave up 2 bases and V 3 bases, and 8 bases lay outside the gene matches. CDR3 sequence reads: CASSSRTSGPYEQYF. In nucleotides, the CDR3 is TGTGCCAGCAGCTCCCGGACTAGTGGCCCCTACGAGCAGTACTTC.

This chain connects TRBV28 to TRBJ2-7; 7 bases match TRBD1. The V gene's germline CDR1 is MDHEN and CDR2 SYDVKM. CDR3 length: 14 amino acids. V lost 6 bases to trimming and J lost 0 bases; unmatched junction nucleotides: 5. The DNA for the CDR3 is TGTGCCAGCAGATTACAGGGGACCTCCTACGAGCAGTACTTC. It yields the protein CASRLQGTSYEQYF.

The chain employs TRBV15 and TRBJ1-3, with D unresolved. Deletions cut 4 bases from V and 8 bases from J, with 9 bases between. This CDR3 region has 12 residues. Germline CDR1 and CDR2: LNHNV and YYDKDF (reference sequence). Here the CDR3 DNA reads TGTGCCACCAGCATTGACGGGGACACCATATATTTT. It codes for CATSIDGDTIYF.

This chain links TRBV5-8 with TRBJ2-7; D is perhaps TRBD2 (6 bases). Trimming removed 3 bases from V and 0 bases from J, with 16 bases in between. Germline V gene sequence: CDR1 SGHTS, CDR2 YDEGEE. This CDR3 is built from 16 residues. The CDR3 DNA reads as TGTGCCAGCAGCTGGCCGGGACTCACACGCTCCTACGAGCAGTACTTC. Encoded protein: CASSWPGLTRSYEQYF.

This chain joins TRBV6-5 and TRBJ2-7; 9 bases align to TRBD2. CDR3 length equals 14 residues. Trimming cost V 6 bases and J 6 bases; bases outside gene matches: 9. Germline-derived CDR1 and CDR2 are MNHEY and SVGAGI. This CDR3 is CASSPSGGRGEQYF. In DNA form, the CDR3 reads TGTGCCAGCAGCCCGAGCGGGGGGCGCGGCGAGCAGTACTTC.

V usage is TRBV7-8 and J usage is TRBJ2-2; D unclear. The CDR3 is 13 residues long. CDR1 SGHVS and CDR2 FQNEAQ come from the germline V gene. V was trimmed by 6 bases and J by 7 bases, leaving 12 bases between them. CDR3: CASRSGSSGELFF. For the CDR3, the DNA is TGTGCCAGCAGGTCCGGTAGTAGCGGGGAGCTGTTTTTT.

The chain joins TRBV7-2 to TRBJ1-3; D gene ambiguous. Germline V lookup: CDR1 SGHTA, CDR2 FQGNSA. CDR3 length equals 15 residues. The V gene lost 4 bases and the J gene lost 4 bases, with 14 bases spanning the gap. The chain's CDR3 is CASSSISGPGNTIYF. CDR3 in DNA: TGTGCCAGCAGCTCAATTTCAGGTCCAGGAAACACCATATATTTT. The complete variable domain, with remaining parts taken from reference TRBV7-2 and TRBJ1-3, reads GAGVSQSPSNKVTEKGKDVELRCDPISGHTALYWYRQSLGQGLEFLIYFQGNSAPDKSGLPSDRFSAERTGGSVSTLTIQRTQQEDSAVYLCASSSISGPGNTIYFGEGSWLTVV.

V is TRBV7-8 and J is TRBJ2-7, with 9 bases aligning to TRBD1. This CDR3 is built from 13 residues. V lost 6 bases to trimming and J lost 5 bases; unmatched junction nucleotides: 5. The germline CDR1 and CDR2 sequences are SGHVS and FQNEAQ. CDR3 in amino acids: CASSPDRGHEQYF. CDR3 DNA: TGTGCCAGCAGTCCGGACAGGGGCCACGAGCAGTACTTC.

Here the CDR3 DNA reads TGCGCCAGCAGCCAAGGGGACAGGATCGTAGTGGGCTACACCTTC. The encoded protein is CASSQGDRIVVGYTF. This chain connects TRBV5-1 to TRBJ1-2, with 8 bases identical to TRBD1. CDR3 length equals 15 residues. With V trimmed by 4 bases and J by 8 bases, 13 bases remained unmatched. Germline assignment: CDR1 SGHRS and CDR2 YFSETQ.

V gene TRBV4-1 combines with J gene TRBJ2-3, with 9 bases matching TRBD2. The CDR3 is made up of 17 amino acids. Germline V gene lookup returns CDR1 MGHRA and CDR2 YSYEKL. V lost 5 bases and J lost 6; bases outside the gene matches: 15. The CDR3 sequence: CASSLSPGGGAVDTQYF. CDR3 bases: TGCGCCAGCAGCTTAAGCCCCGGCGGGGGGGCTGTGGATACGCAGTATTTT.

This chain's CDR3 is CASVEQDAGTQYF. In DNA, the CDR3 is TGTGCCAGCGTAGAGCAGGACGCGGGGACCCAGTACTTC. The V gene is TRBV2, the J gene TRBJ2-5, with D perhaps TRBD2 (5 bases). The CDR3 loop spans 13 amino acids. Trimming left V 8 bases short and J 7 bases short, with 17 bases between. Germline loops: CDR1 SNHLY, CDR2 FYNNEI.